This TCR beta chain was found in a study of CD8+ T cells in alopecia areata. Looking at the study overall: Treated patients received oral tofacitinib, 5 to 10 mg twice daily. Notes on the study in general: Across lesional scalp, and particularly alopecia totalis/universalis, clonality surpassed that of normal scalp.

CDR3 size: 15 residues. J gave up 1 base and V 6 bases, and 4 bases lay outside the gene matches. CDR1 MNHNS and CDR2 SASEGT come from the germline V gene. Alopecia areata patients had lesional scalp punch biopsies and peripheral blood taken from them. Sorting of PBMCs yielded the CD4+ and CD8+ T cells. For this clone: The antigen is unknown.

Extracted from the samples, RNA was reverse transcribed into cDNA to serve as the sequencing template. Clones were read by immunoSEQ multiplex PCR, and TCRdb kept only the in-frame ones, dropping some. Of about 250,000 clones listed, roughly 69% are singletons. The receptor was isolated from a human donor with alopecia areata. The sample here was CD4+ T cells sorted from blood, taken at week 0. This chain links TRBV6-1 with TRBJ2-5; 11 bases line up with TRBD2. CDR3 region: CASSPGLAAQETQYF. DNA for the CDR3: TGTGCCAGCAGCCCGGGACTAGCGGCCCAAGAGACCCAGTACTTC.